These T cell receptor beta chains were read from a single sample in a study of blood T cell repertoires in COVID-19. Produced via immunoSEQ multiplex PCR; TCRdb's table is partial and in-frame only. The profile shows around 300,000 clones, about 86% of them singletons. The source material was peripheral blood. The receptors originated from a man in his thirties or forties with active or convalescent COVID-19. Each CDR3 is given with its conserved first and last residue. A D gene is named only where the DNA matches it firmly. Clone size is not always given. Where it is, it says once, few, many or a class for expanded clones.

d_gene	abundance	v_gene	j_gene	CDR3aa	CDR3nt
-	-	TRBV24-1	TRBJ1-5	CAIQGEKQPQHF	TGTGCCATACAGGGCGAGAAACAGCCCCAGCATTTT
-	few	TRBV29-1	TRBJ2-2	CSVATAGTEAGELFF	TGCAGCGTTGCAACAGCCGGGACTGAGGCCGGGGAGCTGTTTTTT
TRBD2	-	TRBV2	TRBJ2-5	CASSRDYKETQYF	TGTGCCAGCAGTAGGGACTACAAAGAGACCCAGTACTTC
-	-	TRBV6-4	TRBJ2-7	CASSDKGGTADREQYF	TGTGCCAGCAGTGACAAGGGCGGGACAGCGGACCGCGAGCAGTACTTC
-	-	TRBV6-5	TRBJ1-2	CASSPDSNYGYTF	TGTGCCAGCAGTCCGGACAGTAACTATGGCTACACCTTC
TRBD1	few	TRBV24-1	TRBJ1-2	CATSDGFTGTAVF	TGTGCCACCAGTGATGGGTTTACCGGGACAGCGGTCTTC
TRBD1	-	TRBV6-5	TRBJ2-5	CASSYTDRAETQYF	TGTGCCAGCAGTTACACGGACAGGGCAGAGACCCAGTACTTC
-	-	TRBV7-2	TRBJ2-7	CASSFARLTYEQYF	TGTGCCAGCAGCTTCGCGCGCCTTACCTACGAGCAGTACTTC
TRBD2	few	TRBV7-3	TRBJ2-2	CASSPHPRVSGGTGELFF	TGTGCCAGCAGCCCCCACCCGAGGGTGTCGGGAGGAACCGGGGAGCTGTTTTTT
TRBD2	-	TRBV24-1	TRBJ2-3	CATSDPTPLAAYTDTQYF	TGTGCCACCAGTGACCCGACCCCACTAGCGGCATACACAGATACGCAGTATTTT
TRBD1	-	TRBV7-9	TRBJ1-2	CASSLTEQGAHGYTF	TGTGCCAGCAGCCTAACCGAACAGGGGGCACATGGCTACACCTTC
TRBD2	once	TRBV28	TRBJ2-7	CATSGGGRHPYEQYF	TGTGCCACCTCTGGGGGCGGGAGGCACCCCTACGAGCAGTACTTC
TRBD2	-	TRBV30	TRBJ2-1	CAWTRGLAGENEQFF	TGTGCCTGGACTAGGGGACTAGCGGGAGAGAATGAGCAGTTCTTC
-	-	TRBV5-4	TRBJ2-7	CASSLPAGVEYF	TGTGCCAGCAGCCTACCAGCCGGGGTGGAGTACTTC
-	many	TRBV2	TRBJ2-4	CASSPRQSIQYF	TGTGCCAGCAGTCCCCGACAAAGCATTCAGTACTTC
TRBD2	-	TRBV5-1	TRBJ2-5	CASSLGGTSGSQETQYF	TGCGCCAGCAGCTTGGGGGGGACTAGCGGGAGCCAAGAGACCCAGTACTTC
-	-	TRBV30	TRBJ2-2	CAWSPNTGELFF	TGTGCCTGGAGCCCTAACACCGGGGAGCTGTTTTTT
-	-	TRBV29-1	TRBJ2-5	CSARPDYQETQYF	TGCAGCGCCCGCCCGGACTACCAAGAGACCCAGTACTTC
-	-	TRBV18	TRBJ1-5	CANVGQSGEQPQHF	TGTGCCAACGTAGGACAATCAGGGGAACAGCCCCAGCATTTT
-	-	TRBV19	TRBJ1-1	CASSGPTDNTEAFF	TGTGCCAGTAGTGGCCCGACAGATAACACTGAAGCTTTCTTT
TRBD1	-	TRBV6-5	TRBJ1-3	CASNILQGAGNTIYF	TGTGCCAGCAACATTCTCCAGGGGGCAGGAAACACCATATATTTT
TRBD1	-	TRBV4-3	TRBJ1-2	CASSRDRGGFGYTF	TGCGCCAGCAGCCGTGACAGGGGGGGGTTTGGCTACACCTTC
-	-	TRBV20-1	TRBJ2-3	CSASLGGTQYF	TGCAGTGCTAGCTTAGGCGGTACGCAGTATTTT
-	-	TRBV21-1	TRBJ2-7	CASSKAAFGGRSNEQYF	TGTGCCAGCAGCAAAGCAGCCTTTGGCGGGAGGAGCAACGAGCAGTACTTC
TRBD1	-	TRBV19	TRBJ1-2	CASSTGLKSGQGTYGYTF	TGTGCCAGTAGTACTGGCCTCAAATCGGGACAGGGGACCTATGGCTACACCTTC
-	-	TRBV9	TRBJ1-6	CASGGGSYNSPLHF	TGTGCCAGCGGAGGAGGGTCCTATAATTCACCCCTCCACTTT
-	-	TRBV2	TRBJ1-2	CVGGVQGGYTF	TGTGTCGGGGGGGTCCAGGGTGGCTACACCTTC
TRBD2	once	TRBV19	TRBJ2-3	CASSWGLAGDTQYF	TGTGCCAGTAGTTGGGGACTAGCGGGCGATACGCAGTATTTT
TRBD1	-	TRBV7-2	TRBJ1-2	CASSLVRDRGGYTF	TGTGCCAGCAGCTTAGTGAGGGACAGGGGTGGCTACACCTTC
TRBD2	-	TRBV6-5	TRBJ2-1	CASSYSASGRSEQFF	TGTGCCAGCAGTTATTCGGCTAGCGGGAGGAGTGAGCAGTTCTTC
-	-	TRBV11-2	TRBJ1-4	CASSPEVFLNEKLFF	TGTGCCAGCAGCCCTGAGGTCTTTCTTAATGAAAAACTGTTTTTT
-	-	TRBV18	TRBJ2-3	CASSPPISAGSADTQYF	TGTGCCAGCTCACCACCTATTTCGGCGGGATCGGCAGATACGCAGTATTTT
-	few	TRBV5-4	TRBJ1-2	CASSVQGYAYGYTF	TGTGCCAGCAGCGTACAGGGCTACGCGTATGGCTACACCTTC
-	once	TRBV12-5	TRBJ2-1	CASGLGTGGWSEQFF	-
-	-	TRBV12-5	TRBJ1-3	CASGLGGIGNTIYF	TGTGCTAGTGGTTTGGGGGGCATTGGAAACACCATATATTTT
TRBD2	-	TRBV7-9	TRBJ2-1	CASSSQRSSGGLGHEQFF	TGTGCCAGCAGCTCCCAGAGGTCTAGCGGGGGGCTGGGTCATGAGCAGTTCTTC
-	-	TRBV5-1	TRBJ2-7	CASSLAPDSYEQYF	TGCGCCAGCAGCTTGGCTCCCGACAGCTACGAGCAGTACTTC